One T cell receptor beta chain is described in this entry. Its target is unknown. In each case, RNA was isolated and then reverse transcribed into cDNA as the sequencing template. Profiling relied on immunoSEQ multiplex PCR, and the TCRdb table lists in-frame clones only, not all of them. This sample has under 250,000 clones, with approximately 52% found just once. This sample is part of a study of CD8+ T cells in alopecia areata. Study overall: The drug, oral tofacitinib, was given to treated patients at 5 to 10 mg twice daily. The drug, tofacitinib, lasted 6 to 18 months, followed by 6 months off drug.

CDR3 size: 14 residues. Trimming took 1 base from V and 9 from J, leaving 13 bases between them. The germline gives CDR1 SEHNR, CDR2 FQNEAQ (reference sequence). The study's findings and limits: Mice showed TCR sharing more clearly than patients did, possibly owing to HLA. Scalp samples also yield sequences from resident alphabeta T cells of normal skin.

The sequencing used CD4+ T cells sorted from blood, collected at week 0. The sequence was obtained from a human donor with alopecia areata. The rearrangement joins TRBV7-9 to TRBJ2-1; no reliable D call. The CDR3 reads CASSLGDVVREQFF. The CDR3 coding sequence is TGTGCCAGCAGCTTAGGGGATGTGGTTCGTGAGCAGTTCTTC.